The present entry profiles one T cell receptor beta chain with its context. Antigen specificity is unknown. The sample is drawn from a study of T cell repertoires in cytomegalovirus infection. Study summary: The public TCR beta signatures pointed to both CMV infection and matching HLA type. Findings and limits, study-wide: The response measured ex vivo was dominated by TCR beta clonotypes (HLA-C-restricted and CMV-specific).

TCRdb passed the reads through MiXCR, listing each CDR3 protein once. The table shows about 110,000 distinct CDR3 sequences, with about 30% occurring only once. In germline, CDR1 is MNHEY, CDR2 SMNVEV (reference sequence). V was pared by 3 bases and J by 3 bases, with 2 bases of the junction left unmatched. CDR3 length: 14 amino acids. V and J are TRBV27 and TRBJ2-1, with 7 bases that match TRBD1. The TCR comes from a human donor in good health (CMV status not recorded). Some clones in this sample may be carry-over from other donors' samples. Sequenced material: CD8+ T cells from cultured PBMCs, taken from culture after CMV antigen stimulation. The CDR3 loop reads CASSLYRGYNEQFF. In DNA, the CDR3 is TGTGCCAGCAGTTTGTACAGGGGCTACAATGAGCAGTTCTTC.